This T cell receptor (beta chain) was profiled in a study of T-cell reconstitution after alpha-beta-depleted transplantation in children. The study's findings and limits: There were some patients whose high TCRbeta diversity at day 60 came from surviving recipient T cells and thymic progenitors. The origin of alpha-beta T cells about two months after transplant was reportedly several hundred expanded graft clones. T-cell counts and diversity at one year following transplant were attributed mainly to newly produced T cells.

The TCRbeta library was prepared with unique molecular identifiers. TCRdb passed the PCR reads through MiXCR, listing each CDR3 protein once. The sample records just over 950,000 distinct CDR3 sequences, around 30% being singletons. The CDR3 sequence is 16 residues long. Germline V CDR1 and CDR2: MGHDK, SYGVNS. Trimming cost V 6 bases and J 1 base, with 17 bases left between them. Concerning this clonotype: Its antigen is currently unknown.

This chain connects TRBV25-1 to TRBJ2-3, with a tentative D call TRBD2 (6 bases). This TCR came from a boy in the first two years of life who had a stem cell transplant for SCID, so the T cells may come from the graft donor. Sequences were derived from PBMCs, mostly from graft donor cells, sampled 360 days after TCRalphabeta/CD19-depleted stem cell transplant. The CDR3, as DNA: TGTGCCAGCAGGTCCCCGGGGGTTCACGGCACAGATACGCAGTATTTT. It yields the protein CASRSPGVHGTDTQYF. Full variable domain (outside the CDR3, taken from reference TRBV25-1 and TRBJ2-3): EADIYQTPRYLVIGTGKKITLECSQTMGHDKMYWYQQDPGMELHLIHYSYGVNSTEKGDLSSESTVSRIRTEHFPLTLESARPSHTSQYLCASRSPGVHGTDTQYFGPGTRLTVL.